The 10 T cell receptor beta chains below come from one sample, sequenced in a study of technical replicates of blood from a few donors (TCRdb year 2017). The method behind the library was the immunoSEQ multiplex PCR assay. TCRdb's version of the immuneACCESS table is confined to in-frame rearrangements and falls short of the full clone set. An unresolved V gene accounts for under half of the shortfall where checked; the remainder is of unknown origin. The table for this sample lists tens of thousands of clones; approximately 86% of them were counted only once. The top ten hold about 5% of the sample. Specimen: PBMCs. The receptor set was obtained from a human donor in good health. Some clones in this sample may be carry-over from other donors' samples.

The rearrangement uses TRBV10-3 and TRBJ2-7, with D perhaps TRBD2 (5 bases). The germline V gene has CDR1 ENHRY and CDR2 SYGVKD. V was clipped by 0 bases and J by 4 bases, with 16 bases between them. The CDR3 is made up of 16 amino acids. The CDR3, as DNA: TGTGCCATCAGTGAGTCGCGGGCGGGTGGTCGGTACGAGCAGTACTTC. Protein product: CAISESRAGGRYEQYF.

This chain links TRBV4-3 with TRBJ1-2, with D uncertain. The CDR3 runs 13 residues. Germline CDR1 is LGHNA and CDR2 is YSLEER. Trimming pared 0 bases from V and 5 bases from J, leaving 7 bases between. Here the CDR3 DNA reads TGCGCCAGCAGCCAAGAAGACGGGTATGGCTACACCTTC. This codes for CASSQEDGYGYTF.

The chain carries TRBV27 and TRBJ2-1, with 9 bases matching TRBD2. V was pared by 5 bases and J by 3 bases, with 5 bases of the junction left unmatched. Germline CDR1 MNHEY, CDR2 SMNVEV (reference sequence). This CDR3 spans 15 amino acids. CDR3: CASSPTSGVYNEQFF. The DNA of the CDR3 is TGTGCCAGCAGTCCGACTAGCGGAGTCTACAATGAGCAGTTCTTC.

This clone turned up a few times. This chain links TRBV6-6 with TRBJ2-7; tentatively, D is TRBD1 (6 bases). Germline V gene lookup returns CDR1 MNHNY and CDR2 SVGAGI (reference sequence). V dropped 6 bases and J dropped 3 bases, with 12 bases sitting between them. The CDR3 consists of 13 residues. CDR3 nucleotide sequence: TGTGCCAGCAGCCGAGGACAGCTCTACGAGCAGTACTTC. Protein sequence: CASSRGQLYEQYF.

The chain combines TRBV6-5 with TRBJ1-6, with TRBD1 as a possible D gene (6 bases). V dropped 6 bases and J dropped 7 bases, with 10 bases sitting between them. CDR3 length equals 13 residues. Germline CDR1 is MNHEY and CDR2 is SVGAGI. As DNA, the CDR3 is TGTGCCAGCAGAGAGGGACACAATTCACCCCTCCACTTT. It is translated as CASREGHNSPLHF.

The chain is built from TRBV4-2 and TRBJ1-3; D possibly corresponds to TRBD1 (5 bases). The CDR3 totals 15 residues. Trimming left V 0 bases short and J 3 bases short, with 9 bases between. Germline CDR1 reads LGHNA; CDR2 reads YNFKEQ. CDR3 region: CASSQDIDSGNTIYF. The CDR3 bases are TGTGCCAGCAGCCAAGACATTGACAGTGGAAACACCATATATTTT.

This sequence joins TRBV6-5 and TRBJ1-4; the D gene is possibly TRBD1 (6 bases). Trimming removed 0 bases at V and 8 bases at J, with 13 bases between. CDR1 and CDR2 from the germline V gene are MNHEY and SVGAGI. The CDR3 is 15 residues long. The CDR3 coding sequence is TGTGCCAGCAGTTACTCGGGGGCAGCCCGGGAAAAACTGTTTTTT. This sequence encodes CASSYSGAAREKLFF.

This clone was counted once. The chain couples TRBV2 to TRBJ2-5; 7 bases align to TRBD1. Germline lookup yields CDR1 SNHLY and CDR2 FYNNEI. The V segment lost 6 bases and the J segment 9 bases; nucleotides outside the gene matches: 13. The length of the CDR3 is 14 residues. CDR3 sequence reads: CASSVRDSRMAQYF. CDR3 nucleotides: TGTGCCAGCAGCGTCAGGGACAGCCGTATGGCCCAGTACTTC.

This clone has a handful of counts. The chain is built from TRBV4-3 and TRBJ2-7, with TRBD2 matching 9 bases. V gave up 0 bases and J gave up 5 bases; unmatched junction bases: 8. Germline-derived CDR1 and CDR2 are LGHNA and YSLEER. The CDR3 runs to 16 residues. CDR3 coding DNA: TGCGCCAGCAGCCAAGATTGGCGGGGGGGCCTCCACGAGCAGTACTTC. Residues: CASSQDWRGGLHEQYF.

The table lists this clone with a few counts. The chain combines TRBV6-5 with TRBJ1-2; no reliable D call. Between the trimmed V and J ends, which lost 5 bases and 6 bases, there was a span of 16 bases. Germline assignment: CDR1 MNHEY and CDR2 SVGAGI. The CDR3 has 14 amino acids. The CDR3 protein is CASSGRGLGNGYTF. The CDR3 region has the DNA TGTGCCAGCAGTGGACGGGGATTGGGTAATGGCTACACCTTC.